Listed below are T cell receptor beta chains from one sample, sequenced in a study of glioma-infiltrating T cells. TCRdb independently ran MiXCR on the multiplex PCR reads; one entry per CDR3 protein. This repertoire shows some 110,000 distinct CDR3 sequences, around 23% found once; its top ten account for 12% to 15%. The sample taken for sequencing was glioma tissue, nonneoplastic brain tissue, or PBMCs (not recorded which). These receptors were collected from a human donor with low-grade glioma or glioblastoma, undergoing nonglioma brain surgery, or in good health (not recorded which). CDR3s include the opening cysteine and the closing phenylalanine or tryptophan. The order of the fields is clone size, J gene, D gene, V gene, CDR3 protein, CDR3 DNA. D genes are given only for firm matches. Not all rows give a size; the values are once, few, many and, for expanded clones, a class.

>NA|TRBJ2-1|NA|TRBV5-4
CASSLGQTIVDEQFF
TGTGCCAGCAGTTTAGGACAGACTATAGTAGATGAGCAGTTCTTC
>many|TRBJ2-3|NA|TRBV6-6
CASSYLGGETQYF
TGTGCCAGCAGTTACCTGGGAGGCGAGACGCAGTATTTT
>many|TRBJ2-3|NA|TRBV6-1
CASSRRAGDTQYF
TGTGCCAGCAGCCGCCGAGCGGGAGATACGCAGTATTTT
>many|TRBJ2-7|NA|TRBV7-6
CASSPGLSYEQYF
TGTGCCAGCAGCCCGGGACTGTCCTACGAGCAGTACTTC
>many|TRBJ2-2|TRBD2|TRBV6-1
CASSAIGLAGFTGELFF
TGTGCCAGCAGTGCCATTGGACTAGCGGGTTTCACCGGGGAGCTGTTTTTT
>NA|TRBJ2-7|NA|TRBV2
CASNGAAYEQYF
TGTGCCAGCAACGGGGCGGCCTACGAGCAGTACTTC
>many|TRBJ2-5|NA|TRBV11-2
CASRNLQSAQETQYF
TGTGCCAGCAGAAACCTACAGAGCGCACAGGAGACCCAGTACTTC
>many|TRBJ1-4|NA|TRBV6-1
CASSNRGAPNEKLFF
TGTGCCAGCAGCAACCGGGGGGCTCCTAATGAAAAACTGTTTTTT
>NA|TRBJ2-7|NA|TRBV9
CASSVIPGYEQYF
TGTGCCAGCAGCGTAATCCCTGGCTACGAGCAGTACTTC
>NA|TRBJ1-1|NA|TRBV10-3
CAISDRVQRRAFF
TGTGCCATCAGTGACAGGGTCCAGCGGCGTGCTTTCTTT
>NA|TRBJ1-2|NA|TRBV11-2
CASSLGDTYGYTF
TGTGCCAGCAGCTTAGGAGACACCTATGGCTACACCTTC
>many|TRBJ2-7|TRBD1|TRBV28
CASIPSGQGAGYEQYF
TGTGCCAGCATACCATCCGGACAGGGGGCGGGCTACGAGCAGTACTTC
>NA|TRBJ1-2|NA|TRBV28
CASSLGKGYGYAF
TGTGCCAGCTCACTAGGGAAAGGGTATGGCTACGCCTTC
>NA|TRBJ2-1|TRBD2|TRBV4-3
CASSQYLPVSGTSSYEQFF
TGCGCCAGCAGCCAATATCTACCCGTTAGCGGGACGAGCTCCTATGAGCAGTTCTTC
>many|TRBJ2-1|TRBD2|TRBV6-1
CASSTGLAVYEQFF
TGTGCCAGCAGTACCGGACTAGCAGTCTATGAGCAGTTCTTC
>many|TRBJ1-2|NA|TRBV28
CASSPTGFTNYGYTF
TGTGCCAGCAGCCCAACAGGGTTCACTAACTATGGCTACACCTTC
>many|TRBJ2-7|NA|TRBV5-4
CASSPAGREQYF
TGTGCCAGCAGCCCGGCGGGACGGGAGCAGTACTTC
>many|TRBJ1-2|NA|TRBV27
CASSLGSLYGYTF
TGTGCCAGCAGTTTAGGTTCCCTGTACGGCTACACCTTC
>NA|TRBJ2-1|TRBD2|TRBV4-3
CASSPTRTSINEQFF
TGCGCCAGCAGCCCAACCCGGACTAGCATCAATGAGCAGTTCTTC
>many|TRBJ2-3|NA|TRBV4-1
CASSQVGSGTDTQYF
TGCGCCAGCAGCCAAGTGGGATCAGGCACAGATACGCAGTATTTT
>NA|TRBJ2-1|TRBD2|TRBV19
CASSIDRLAGGNEQFF
TGTGCCAGTAGTATAGATCGGCTAGCGGGGGGCAATGAGCAGTTCTTC
>NA|TRBJ1-2|NA|TRBV30
CAWREVLQLGYTF
TGTGCCTGGAGAGAGGTCCTACAGCTCGGCTACACCTTC
>once|TRBJ2-6|NA|TRBV5-1
CASSFVAGLAGANVLTF
TGCGCCAGCAGCTTTGTAGCAGGGCTAGCTGGGGCCAACGTCCTGACTTTC